This TCR beta chain was documented in a study of blood T cell repertoires in COVID-19. TCRdb keeps only in-frame clones here, not all; method: immunoSEQ multiplex PCR. The profile shows 150,000 to 200,000 clones, 87% of them singletons. From germline, CDR1 is LGHNA and CDR2 YNFKEQ. J lost 5 bases, V lost 6 bases, and 11 bases had no gene match. The CDR3 contains 16 residues. V is TRBV4-2 and J is TRBJ2-1, with TRBD1 identical over 9 bases. What was sequenced was peripheral blood. The clonotype comes from a woman in her 70s with COVID-19, enrolled during active disease. CDR3 residues: CASSTGTGLLDNEQFF. The CDR3 coding sequence is TGTGCCAGCAGTACCGGGACAGGGCTTTTGGACAATGAGCAGTTCTTC.